This T cell receptor (beta chain) was sequenced during a study of response to subunit inactivated influenza vaccine (dated by TCRdb to the late 2010s). Study-wide context: Deep quantitative profiling of the T cell receptor repertoire was used in the study to follow responses to a trivalent subunit inactivated influenza vaccine. General findings and caveats noted by the study authors: The authors proposed that each seasonal influenza vaccination may bring in only a limited number of new T cells.

This clonotype has ten or more counts. Its antigen has not been determined. There are no base qualities to consult, and no much larger clone falls within one base. The protocol used for the library was RT-PCR. Sequencing was performed on an Illumina HiSeq 2500. TCRdb reprocessed the public reads (quality trimming at Q25 with fastp, clone calling with MiXCR) and kept in-frame beta chains. Entries that share a CDR3 protein sequence are merged under the most common genes and DNA. The sample table records 800,000 to 1,000,000 distinct CDR3 sequences; 20% to 25% of these occur just once. In total, the top ten clones hold 10% to 13% of the sample. From the cysteine up to the phenylalanine, the CDR3 has a length of 15 residues. The retained sequence is limited to the CDR3, 45 bases, with the frame set at the first base. V sheds 6 bases and J sheds 6 bases, leaving 18 bases between their ends.

The chain is encoded by TRBV12-3 or TRBV12-4 joined to TRBJ1-5, with an unclear D gene assignment. Sequencing was performed on PBMCs from blood, taken 4 to 6 days after vaccination. The clonotype comes from a man over 45 who received an inactivated influenza vaccine. Donor details come from another sample of the same person, matched by shared clones. Here the CDR3 is given as CASSQNIRATQPQHF. The nucleotide sequence is given as TGTGCCAGCAGCCAAAATATAAGAGCTACTCAGCCCCAGCATTTT.